This T cell receptor (beta chain) came from a study of breast tumors, draining lymph nodes, adjacent tissues. Germline V gene lookup returns CDR1 SGHTA and CDR2 FQGNSA. Termini included, the CDR3 measures 15 amino acids. For this clonotype: A much bigger clone sits one base away, suggesting this may be a read error. The CDR3 does not end in the conserved phenylalanine or tryptophan, so this is likely a read error. Because the CDR3's place on the DNA is in doubt, the DNA is left out and the CDR3 is given as listed by TCRdb.

The lymph nodes were axillary draining lymph nodes from breast cancer patients. TCRdb processed the multiplex PCR reads anew with MiXCR; each CDR3 protein has one entry. The table lists approximately 100,000 distinct CDR3 sequences, around 30% of them singletons. The specimen was axillary lymph node tissue. The clonotype originates from a female donor with breast cancer. Some clones in this sample may be carry-over from other donors' samples. This rearrangement joins TRBV7-2 to TRBJ1-2. CDR3 region: CASSMTGLGRLGYPL.